This T cell receptor (beta chain) was retrieved from a study of blood T cell repertoires in COVID-19. Germline CDR1 reads SNHLY; CDR2 reads FYNNEI. This CDR3 region has 13 residues. With V trimmed by 8 bases and J by 7 bases, 9 bases remained unmatched. The protocol was immunoSEQ multiplex PCR, while the TCRdb copy is restricted to in-frame clones and leaves out a portion. The sample has more than 200,000 clones, 85% to 90% seen once. Sequencing used peripheral blood. This clonotype was sampled from a woman between 45 and 60 years old with COVID-19, enrolled during active disease. J is TRBJ1-2 and V is TRBV2; 8 bases line up with TRBD1. DNA of the CDR3: TGTGCCAGCGGAGGACAGGGATCGCTTGGCTACACCTTC. Residues: CASGGQGSLGYTF.